Each of the 26 T cell receptor beta chains below was sequenced from the same sample in a study of CD4 T cell repertoires in COVID-19. Some clones are missing from TCRdb's copy, which holds only in-frame ones; the method was immunoSEQ multiplex PCR. There are over 75,000 clones in the sample; around 82% occur only once, and around 0.58% lies in the top ten. The specimen comprised CD4+ T cells from peripheral blood, sampled after recovery from COVID-19. These receptors were obtained from a human donor who had COVID-19.

V gene TRBV6-1 combines with J gene TRBJ2-3; D call uncertain. This CDR3 region has 12 residues. CDR1 and CDR2 (germline): MNHNS, SASEGT. Trimming removed 1 base at V and 12 bases at J, with 11 bases between. The CDR3 region is CASSEGFASQYF. As DNA, the CDR3 is TGTGCCAGCAGTGAAGGATTCGCTTCCCAGTATTTT.

J is TRBJ2-7 and V is TRBV5-1; possibly TRBD1 for D (6 bases). This CDR3 region has 17 residues. CDR1 SGHRS and CDR2 YFSETQ come from the germline V gene. V lost 4 bases and J lost 4, with 24 bases in between. In nucleotides, the CDR3 is TGCGCCAGCAGCCTAGCCTACGGGACATCCATCCCGTACGAGCAGTACTTC. Its translation is CASSLAYGTSIPYEQYF.

V usage is TRBV11-2 and J usage is TRBJ2-1, with 12 bases fitting TRBD2. The CDR3 totals 15 residues. V was pared by 5 bases and J by 9 bases, with 8 bases of the junction left unmatched. Germline V lookup: CDR1 SGHAT, CDR2 FQNNGV. CDR3 amino acids: CASSPTSGGLGEQFF. Here the CDR3 DNA reads TGTGCCAGCAGCCCTACTAGCGGGGGGTTGGGTGAGCAGTTCTTC.

The V and J genes are TRBV5-8 and TRBJ1-5; 11 bases map to TRBD1. This CDR3 contains 16 residues. V lost 6 bases to trimming and J lost 3 bases; unmatched junction nucleotides: 8. The germline V gene has CDR1 SGHTS and CDR2 YDEGEE. CDR3 in DNA: TGTGCCAGCACCCGGACAGGGGGCGGTGTCAATCAGCCCCAGCATTTT. Translated, it gives CASTRTGGGVNQPQHF.

The CDR3 region has the DNA TGTGCCAGCAGCTCCCCAGGGCCCTCCCGGGGCGAGCAGTACTTC. Translation: CASSSPGPSRGEQYF. V is TRBV5-4 and J is TRBJ2-7; D could derive from TRBD1 or TRBD2 (5 bases each). From germline, CDR1 is SGHNT and CDR2 YYREEE (reference sequence). Trimming took 3 bases from V and 6 from J, leaving 19 bases between them. This CDR3 is 15 amino acids long.

The gene calls are TRBV20-1 and TRBJ2-1; D remains unclear. The CDR3 totals 12 residues. Germline V gene sequence: CDR1 DFQATT, CDR2 SNEGSKA (reference sequence). V lost 3 bases to trimming and J lost 2 bases, with 5 bases between them. The CDR3 loop reads CSASLPYNEQFF. CDR3 bases: TGCAGTGCTAGTCTTCCCTACAATGAGCAGTTCTTC.

The table lists this clone with a count of one. The chain couples TRBV5-6 to TRBJ1-4; 8 nucleotides line up with TRBD1. The CDR3 runs 17 residues. Germline assignment: CDR1 SGHDT and CDR2 YYEEEE. J gave up 4 bases and V 4 bases, and 12 bases lay outside the gene matches. The CDR3 region has the DNA TGTGCCAGCAGCGCGGACAGGGAGGGTTATGGTAATGAAAAACTGTTTTTT. Translating gives CASSADREGYGNEKLFF.

This clone was seen just once. The chain has TRBV10-3 and TRBJ2-4; 12 bases fit TRBD2. This CDR3 is built from 19 residues. Germline lookup yields CDR1 ENHRY and CDR2 SYGVKD. V shed 4 bases and J 0 bases; nucleotides not matched to a gene: 10. The DNA for the CDR3 is TGTGCCATCAGTGGGTTTGGACTAGCGGGGTTGTTAGCCAAAAACATTCAGTACTTC. Translation gives CAISGFGLAGLLAKNIQYF.

The rearrangement joins TRBV24-1 to TRBJ1-5; weak D call: TRBD1 (5 bases). The V gene lost 3 bases and the J gene lost 7 bases, with 18 bases spanning the gap. The germline CDR1 and CDR2 sequences are KGHDR and SFDVKD. This CDR3 is built from 16 residues. In nucleotides, the CDR3 is TGTGCCACCAGTGATACCGACGGGGGAGACTTCCAGCCCCAGCATTTT. This gives the protein CATSDTDGGDFQPQHF.

V gene TRBV5-6 combines with J gene TRBJ1-1, with a tentative D call TRBD1 (5 bases). CDR1 is SGHDT, CDR2 YYEEEE, per germline. The CDR3 is 13 amino acids. The V gene lost 1 base and the J gene lost 10 bases, with 14 bases spanning the gap. CDR3: CASSLRDRLVAFF. CDR3 coding DNA: TGTGCCAGCAGCTTGCGGGACCGTCTAGTAGCTTTCTTT.

This chain connects TRBV5-1 to TRBJ2-5, with no clear D. The V gene's germline CDR1 is SGHRS and CDR2 YFSETQ. There are 12 residues in the CDR3. Trimming left V 4 bases short and J 0 bases short, with 4 bases between. The CDR3, as DNA: TGCGCCAGCAGCCGGGACCAAGAGACCCAGTACTTC. Translating gives CASSRDQETQYF.

The gene calls are TRBV6-2 or TRBV6-3 and TRBJ1-1, with D hard to call. The CDR3 extends over 14 amino acids. Trimming stripped 4 bases from V and 4 bases from J, with 13 bases between. CDR1 and CDR2 from the germline V gene are MNHEY and SVGEGT. For the CDR3, the DNA is TGTGCCAGCAGTTCGCGAGGGCTCGCCACTGAAGCTTTCTTT. Protein sequence: CASSSRGLATEAFF.

The chain uses TRBV7-2 and TRBJ2-5, with a tentative D call TRBD1 (5 bases). V lost 5 bases and J 3 bases, leaving 10 bases between the germline ends. The length of the CDR3 is 13 residues. Germline lookup yields CDR1 SGHTA and CDR2 FQGNSA. This chain's CDR3 is CASSTTGKETQYF. CDR3 nucleotide sequence: TGTGCCAGCAGCACCACAGGAAAAGAGACCCAGTACTTC.

The DNA for the CDR3 is TGTGCCAGTCACGACAGTCCCCCCGACAATGAGCAGTTCTTC. Translated, it gives CASHDSPPDNEQFF. This chain joins TRBV2 and TRBJ2-1; tentatively, D is TRBD1 (5 bases). The V end lost 9 bases, the J end lost 5 bases, and 17 bases lay between the germline ends. The CDR3 loop spans 14 amino acids. Germline values: CDR1 SNHLY, CDR2 FYNNEI.

This sequence joins TRBV9 and TRBJ2-7; 9 bases line up with TRBD1. The ends lost 3 bases at V and 7 bases at J; junction bases unmatched: 5. CDR1 is SGDLS and CDR2 is YYNGEE in the germline V gene. CDR3 length: 13 residues. The CDR3 DNA reads as TGTGCCAGCAGCGAAACAGGGGGCTGGGAGCAGTACTTC. Translating gives CASSETGGWEQYF. Full variable domain (remainder filled in from reference TRBV9 and TRBJ2-7): DSGVTQTPKHLITATGQRVTLRCSPRSGDLSVYWYQQSLDQGLQFLIQYYNGEERAKGNILERFSAQQFPDLHSELNLSSLELGDSALYFCASSETGGWEQYFGPGTRLTVT.

On this clone: Other DNA sequences within the sample encode an identical CDR3. The CDR3 here is CASSPPNTDTQYF. DNA for the CDR3: TGTGCCAGCTCACCGCCTAACACAGATACGCAGTATTTT. V usage is TRBV18 and J usage is TRBJ2-3; D unclear. The CDR3 extends over 13 amino acids. Germline CDR1 KGHSH, CDR2 LQKENI. V lost 3 bases and J 2 bases, leaving 6 bases between the germline ends.

The rearrangement links TRBV6-1 to TRBJ1-2, with a weak D call TRBD1 (5 bases). The CDR3 spans 15 residues. Germline CDR1 MNHNS, CDR2 SASEGT. The V gene lost 0 bases and the J gene lost 4 bases, with 12 bases spanning the gap. The CDR3 DNA is TGTGCCAGCAGTGAAGCGGGCGGGACCCTCTATGGCTACACCTTC. Translation gives CASSEAGGTLYGYTF.

This chain connects TRBV29-1 to TRBJ2-7, with 8 bases identical to TRBD1. The junction had 6 bases not matched to a gene; V was cut back by 4 bases and J by 7 bases. There are 12 residues in the CDR3. Germline V lookup: CDR1 SQVTM, CDR2 ANQGSEA. The CDR3 here is CSVAPGGREQYF. Here the CDR3 DNA reads TGCAGCGTTGCGCCAGGGGGCCGGGAGCAGTACTTC.

The chain employs TRBV11-3 and TRBJ2-7, with D unresolved. CDR3 length: 14 amino acids. From germline, CDR1 is SGHNT and CDR2 YENEEA. Trimming pared 1 base from V and 0 bases from J, leaving 7 bases between. CDR3 sequence: CASSLGPSSYEQYF. The DNA for the CDR3 is TGTGCCAGCAGCTTAGGACCTTCCTCCTACGAGCAGTACTTC. Using reference TRBV11-3 and TRBJ2-7 for the parts outside the CDR3, the full variable domain is EAGVVQSPRYKIIEKKQPVAFWCNPISGHNTLYWYLQNLGQGPELLIRYENEEAVDDSQLPKDRFSAERLKGVDSTLKIQPAELGDSAVYLCASSLGPSSYEQYFGPGTRLTVT.

The chain links TRBV19 to TRBJ1-4, with 7 nucleotides matching TRBD1. J gave up 5 bases and V 5 bases, and 8 bases lay outside the gene matches. The length of the CDR3 is 15 residues. CDR1 and CDR2 from the germline V gene are LNHDA and SQIVND (reference sequence). The CDR3 loop is CASSGDRVSNEKLFF. The CDR3 DNA reads TGTGCCAGTAGTGGCGACAGGGTTTCAAATGAAAAACTGTTTTTT.

This rearrangement joins TRBV5-1 to TRBJ1-4; a weak D match, TRBD1 (5 bases). V lost 8 bases and J lost 1, with 24 bases in between. This CDR3 region has 18 residues. Germline V lookup: CDR1 SGHRS, CDR2 YFSETQ. For the CDR3, the DNA is TGCGCCAGTGCTTTGGTGGCCAGGGACTCATTAACTAATGAAAAACTGTTTTTT. Translating gives CASALVARDSLTNEKLFF. Complete variable domain (other parts from reference TRBV5-1 and TRBJ1-4): KAGVTQTPRYLIKTRGQQVTLSCSPISGHRSVSWYQQTPGQGLQFLFEYFSETQRNKGNFPGRFSGRQFSNSRSEMNVSTLELGDSALYLCASALVARDSLTNEKLFFGSGTQLSVL.

The chain has TRBV7-2 and TRBJ2-1, with 13 nucleotides matching TRBD2. There are 17 residues in the CDR3. Trimming at V came to 5 bases and at J to 3 bases, leaving 7 bases not matched to a gene. Germline-derived CDR1 and CDR2 are SGHTA and FQGNSA. For the CDR3, the DNA is TGTGCCAGCAGCATCCGACTAGCGGGGGGTAACTACAATGAGCAGTTCTTC. The encoded protein is CASSIRLAGGNYNEQFF.

The V and J genes are TRBV11-1 and TRBJ1-6; TRBD1 might be the D (5 bases). CDR3 length: 14 amino acids. Germline loops: CDR1 SGHAT, CDR2 FQDESV (reference sequence). The V end lost 1 base, the J end lost 6 bases, and 7 bases lay between the germline ends. The CDR3 DNA follows: TGTGCCAGCAGCTTAGGAGGGGCTAATTCACCCCTCCACTTT. Protein: CASSLGGANSPLHF. Complete variable domain (other parts from reference TRBV11-1 and TRBJ1-6): EAEVAQSPRYKITEKSQAVAFWCDPISGHATLYWYRQILGQGPELLVQFQDESVVDDSQLPKDRFSAERLKGVDSTLKIQPAELGDSAMYLCASSLGGANSPLHFGNGTRLTVT.

The chain combines TRBV24-1 with TRBJ1-5, with D perhaps matching TRBD1 (5 bases). Germline assignment: CDR1 KGHDR and CDR2 SFDVKD. The length of the CDR3 is 17 residues. V was clipped by 3 bases and J by 2 bases, with 16 bases between them. CDR3 in amino acids: CATSDTQGPSGNQPQHF. The CDR3 DNA reads TGTGCCACCAGTGATACCCAGGGTCCTTCGGGCAATCAGCCCCAGCATTTT.

The gene calls are TRBV27 and TRBJ2-7; no definite D call. V dropped 1 base and J dropped 6 bases, with 7 bases sitting between them. The CDR3 totals 12 residues. The germline V gene has CDR1 MNHEY and CDR2 SMNVEV (reference sequence). The CDR3 DNA reads TGTGCCAGCAGTTTATATGGCAGCGAGCAGTACTTC. Protein: CASSLYGSEQYF.

CDR3 bases: TGTGCCAGCAGTTACTCGGGAAGCTACTCCTACGAGCAGTACTTC. Translation: CASSYSGSYSYEQYF. The chain is built from TRBV6-5 and TRBJ2-7; D call uncertain. Germline assignment: CDR1 MNHEY and CDR2 SVGAGI. The germline V and J ends were trimmed by 0 bases and 0 bases, with 9 bases remaining between them. The CDR3 length is 15 residues.